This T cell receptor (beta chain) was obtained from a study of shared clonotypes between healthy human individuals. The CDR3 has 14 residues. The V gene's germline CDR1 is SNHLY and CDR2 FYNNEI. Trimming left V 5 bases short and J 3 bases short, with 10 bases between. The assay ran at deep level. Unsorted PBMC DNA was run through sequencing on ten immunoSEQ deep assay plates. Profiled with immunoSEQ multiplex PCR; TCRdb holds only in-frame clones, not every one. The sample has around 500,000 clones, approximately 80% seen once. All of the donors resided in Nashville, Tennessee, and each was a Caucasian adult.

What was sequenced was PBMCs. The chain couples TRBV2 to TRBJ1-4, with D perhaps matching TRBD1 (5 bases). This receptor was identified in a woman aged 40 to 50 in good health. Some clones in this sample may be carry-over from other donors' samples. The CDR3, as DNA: TGTGCCAGCAGTCGGACATCGGCTAATGAAAAACTGTTTTTT. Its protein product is CASSRTSANEKLFF.